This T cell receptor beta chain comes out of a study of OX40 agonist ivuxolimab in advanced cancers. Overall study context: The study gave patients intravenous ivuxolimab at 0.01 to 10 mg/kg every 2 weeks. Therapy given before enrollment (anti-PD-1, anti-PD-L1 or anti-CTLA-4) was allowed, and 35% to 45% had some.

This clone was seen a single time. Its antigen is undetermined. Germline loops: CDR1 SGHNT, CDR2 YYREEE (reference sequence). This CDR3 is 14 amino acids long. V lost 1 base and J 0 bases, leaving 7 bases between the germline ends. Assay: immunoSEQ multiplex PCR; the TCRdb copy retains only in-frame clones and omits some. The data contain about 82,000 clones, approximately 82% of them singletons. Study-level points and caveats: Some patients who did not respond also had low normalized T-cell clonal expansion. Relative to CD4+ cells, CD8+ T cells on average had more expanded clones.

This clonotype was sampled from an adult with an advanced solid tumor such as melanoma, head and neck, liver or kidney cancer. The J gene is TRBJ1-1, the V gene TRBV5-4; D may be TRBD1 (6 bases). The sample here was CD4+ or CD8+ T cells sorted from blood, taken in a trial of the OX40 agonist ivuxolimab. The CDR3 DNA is TGTGCCAGCAGCTTGCGACAGGTGAACACTGAAGCTTTCTTT. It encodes CASSLRQVNTEAFF.